This T cell receptor (beta chain) was recorded in a study of cytomegalovirus exposure and HLA in healthy donors. The overall study: An early release of data contained tens of millions of unique TCRs, which came from HLA-typed donors. Study observations and caveats: More clonal expansion characterized HLA-associated TCR beta chains than equally common others in a later analysis. Whilst most TCR sequences proved rare, a subset of public TCRs occurred across many donors. Near-uniform donor sequencing depth was presumed by presence/absence analyses.

Of note for this clone: Its antigen is not known. This sample also contains other DNA sequences that code for the same CDR3.

PCR involved 60 Vbeta and 13 Jbeta primers. Generated by immunoSEQ multiplex PCR, the TCRdb table keeps only in-frame clones and is missing some. Of some 130,000 clones in the sample, approximately 80% are singletons; the top ten hold 4.2%. Trimming took 5 bases from V and 5 from J, leaving 22 bases between them. Germline CDR1 SEHNR, CDR2 FQNEAQ (reference sequence). The CDR3 extends over 16 amino acids. V and J are TRBV7-9 and TRBJ2-7, with D possibly matching TRBD2 (7 bases). The origin of this receptor is a male donor in good health and CMV-seropositive. The sequenced sample consisted of PBMCs. The CDR3: CASSVYAGTGGNEQYF. CDR3 nucleotide sequence: TGTGCCAGCAGCGTCTATGCCGGGACGGGGGGCAACGAGCAGTACTTC.